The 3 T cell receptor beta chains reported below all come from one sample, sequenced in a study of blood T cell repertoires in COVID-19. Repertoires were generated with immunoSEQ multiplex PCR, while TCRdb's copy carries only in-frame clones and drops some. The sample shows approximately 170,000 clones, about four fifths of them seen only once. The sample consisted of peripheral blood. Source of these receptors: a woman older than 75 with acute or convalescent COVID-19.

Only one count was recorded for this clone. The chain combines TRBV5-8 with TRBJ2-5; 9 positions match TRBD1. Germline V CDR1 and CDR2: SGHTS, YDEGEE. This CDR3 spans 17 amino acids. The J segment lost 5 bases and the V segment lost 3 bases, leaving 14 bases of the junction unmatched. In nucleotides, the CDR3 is TGTGCCAGCAGCTCCTTCAGGGGACAGGGCCTTGGGGAGACCCAGTACTTC. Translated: CASSSFRGQGLGETQYF.

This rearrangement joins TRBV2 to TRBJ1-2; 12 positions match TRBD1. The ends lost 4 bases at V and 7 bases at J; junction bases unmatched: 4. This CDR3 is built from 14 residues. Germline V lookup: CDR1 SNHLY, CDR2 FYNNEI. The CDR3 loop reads CASSGRDRGPGYTF. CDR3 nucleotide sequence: TGTGCCAGCAGTGGCCGGGACAGGGGGCCTGGCTACACCTTC. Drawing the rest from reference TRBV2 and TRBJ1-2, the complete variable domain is EPEVTQTPSHQVTQMGQEVILRCVPISNHLYFYWYRQILGQKVEFLVSFYNNEISEKSEIFDDQFSVERPDGSNFTLKIRSTKLEDSAMYFCASSGRDRGPGYTFGSGTRLTVV.

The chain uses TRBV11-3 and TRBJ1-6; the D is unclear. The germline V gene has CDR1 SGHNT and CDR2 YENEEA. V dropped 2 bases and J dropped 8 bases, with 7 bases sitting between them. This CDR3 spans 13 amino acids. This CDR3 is CASSLIPDSPLHF. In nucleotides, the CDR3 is TGTGCCAGCAGCTTAATTCCCGATTCACCCCTCCACTTT.